The present T cell receptor beta chain was sequenced within a study of T-cell reconstitution after alpha-beta-depleted transplantation in children. Study-wide results and caveats: From newly produced T cells came most of the T-cell counts and diversity one year after transplant. Reportedly, only several hundred clones from non-depleted graft cells drove alpha-beta T-cell counts at about two months. Surviving recipient cells, namely T cells and thymic progenitors, were the source of high day-60 TCRbeta diversity in some patients.

With 5 bases clipped from V and 4 bases from J, the junction kept 12 bases outside the gene matches. From germline, CDR1 is SEHNR and CDR2 FQNEAQ (reference sequence). This CDR3 spans 17 amino acids. Many counts were recorded for this clonotype. Its antigen is not identified. Preparation of the TCRbeta library used unique molecular identifiers. TCRdb reanalysed the PCR reads using MiXCR and keeps one entry per CDR3 protein. The data show about 160,000 distinct CDR3 sequences, around 10% seen once. The input for sequencing was PBMCs, taken before TCRalphabeta/CD19-depleted stem cell transplant. This clonotype was obtained from a boy between 2 and 10 years old with acute myeloid leukemia, due to receive a stem cell transplant. The chain links TRBV7-9 to TRBJ2-7; 12 nucleotides match TRBD1. The CDR3 bases are TGTGCCAGCAGCACCGGGACAGGGGGCTCCGAGATTTACGAGCAGTACTTC. Protein product: CASSTGTGGSEIYEQYF.